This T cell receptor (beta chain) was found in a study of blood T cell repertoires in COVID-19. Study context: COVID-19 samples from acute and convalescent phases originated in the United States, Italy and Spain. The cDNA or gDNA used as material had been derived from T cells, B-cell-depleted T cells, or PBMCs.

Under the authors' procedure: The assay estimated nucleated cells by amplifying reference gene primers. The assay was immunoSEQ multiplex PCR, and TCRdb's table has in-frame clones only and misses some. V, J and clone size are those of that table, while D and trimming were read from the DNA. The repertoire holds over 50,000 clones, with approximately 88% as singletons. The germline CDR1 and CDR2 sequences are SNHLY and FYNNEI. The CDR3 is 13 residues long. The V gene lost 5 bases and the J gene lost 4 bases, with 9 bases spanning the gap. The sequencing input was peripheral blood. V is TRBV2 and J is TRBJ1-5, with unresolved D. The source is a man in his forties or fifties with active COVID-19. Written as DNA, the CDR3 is TGTGCCAGCAGTCCAGAACAGAATCAGCCCCAGCATTTT. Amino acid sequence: CASSPEQNQPQHF.